This entry features one TCR beta chain sequence. The antigen is undetermined. The authors reverse transcribed all of the isolated RNA, so sequencing captured expressed TCRB transcripts. Using immunoSEQ multiplex PCR, the repertoire was profiled, and TCRdb retains in-frame clones only, with some absent. Of about 250,000 clones detected, 13% to 15% appear once; the ten largest clones hold more than 0.02%. The trim removed 2 bases at V and 7 bases at J, leaving 7 bases unmatched. This CDR3 comprises 15 residues. The germline V gene has CDR1 LNHNV and CDR2 YYDKDF (reference sequence). This specimen comes from a study of beta chain features in type 1 diabetes. Notes on the study in general: Patients with type 1 diabetes carried fewer insertions and had more deletions at their VDJ junctions. For Type 1 diabetes patients, all four CD4+ subsets carried TCRB CDR3s that were moderately but significantly shorter.

Sampling consisted of one heparinised blood draw per donor, averaging roughly 110 mL. The source is a woman aged 40-49 years in good health. This chain joins TRBV15 and TRBJ1-4; 7 bases map to TRBD1. What was sequenced was naive CD4+ T cells from blood. This chain's CDR3 is CATSRLGTAVEKLFF. CDR3 nucleotide sequence: TGTGCCACCAGCAGATTGGGGACAGCGGTTGAAAAACTGTTTTTT.